The 8 T cell receptor beta chains listed next were all sequenced from one sample in a study of T cell responses to AZD1222 COVID-19 vaccine. The table came from immunoSEQ multiplex PCR; TCRdb's copy has only in-frame clones and leaves some out. The sample records 50,000 or so clones, over 75% being singletons. The material was peripheral blood, obtained 28 days after the second AZD1222 dose. These receptors were taken from an adult who received the AZD1222 COVID-19 vaccine.

The chain recombines TRBV21-1 with TRBJ2-7; TRBD2 is taken as the D call from the table, unchecked against the DNA. TRBV21-1 is given as a pseudogene. This CDR3 has 10 amino acids. The CDR3 here is CASLQREQYF. CDR3 nucleotide sequence: TGTGCCAGCCTTCAGCGGGAGCAGTACTTC.

The chain carries TRBV24-1 and TRBJ2-1; the D is unclear. Germline V gene data show CDR1 as KGHDR and CDR2 as SFDVKD. The V end lost 3 bases, the J end lost 4 bases, and 15 bases lay between the germline ends. This CDR3 has 16 amino acids. The CDR3: CATSDPHRALYNEQFF. The CDR3 DNA follows: TGTGCCACCAGTGATCCACACCGAGCGTTATACAATGAGCAGTTCTTC.

The chain links TRBV11-2 to TRBJ2-2; 7 positions agree with TRBD2. This CDR3 has 17 residues. V shed 0 bases, J shed 5 bases, and the junction held 9 bases outside the gene matches. Germline V gene data show CDR1 as SGHAT and CDR2 as FQNNGV. The CDR3 DNA reads TGTGCCAGCAGCTTAGATTTGGGGGAGGGCCGAACCGGGGAGCTGTTTTTT. It encodes CASSLDLGEGRTGELFF.

This clone was counted between two and nine times. V is TRBV5-4 and J is TRBJ1-2; unclear D gene. V lost 3 bases and J 2 bases, leaving 11 bases between the germline ends. The CDR3 is made up of 14 amino acids. Per germline, CDR1 SGHNT and CDR2 YYREEE (reference sequence). CDR3 coding DNA: TGTGCCAGCAGCTCGGGTGGGTTGAACTATGGCTACACCTTC. The encoded protein is CASSSGGLNYGYTF.

DNA for the CDR3: TGTGCCAGCAGCAATACAGGGGTTGGCCAGCCCCAGCATTTT. It specifies CASSNTGVGQPQHF. This chain uses TRBV7-2 with TRBJ1-5, with 7 bases identical to TRBD1. The CDR3 sequence is 14 residues long. The ends lost 5 bases at V and 7 bases at J; junction bases unmatched: 8. The germline gives CDR1 SGHTA, CDR2 FQGNSA.

The chain joins TRBV19 to TRBJ2-5, with a tentative D call TRBD2 (5 bases). The CDR3 is 15 residues long. The V end lost 3 bases, the J end lost 5 bases, and 16 bases lay between the germline ends. CDR1 and CDR2 from the germline V gene are LNHDA and SQIVND (reference sequence). Written as DNA, the CDR3 is TGTGCCAGTAGTATCGCGGGTCAAGGAGGCGAGACCCAGTACTTC. This codes for CASSIAGQGGETQYF.

This clone was recorded a few times. The rearrangement links TRBV9 to TRBJ1-6; perhaps TRBD1 as D (5 bases). The germline V and J ends were trimmed by 3 bases and 10 bases, with 17 bases remaining between them. CDR1 and CDR2 (germline): SGDLS, YYNGEE. The CDR3 is 15 residues long. The CDR3 sequence: CASSERGGGESPLHF. The CDR3 DNA reads TGTGCCAGCAGCGAACGGGGCGGCGGAGAGTCACCCCTCCACTTT.

The rearrangement joins TRBV28 to TRBJ1-1; D call uncertain. V lost 3 bases and J 3 bases, leaving 14 bases between the germline ends. The CDR3 is 15 amino acids. Germline values: CDR1 MDHEN, CDR2 SYDVKM. DNA for the CDR3: TGTGCCAGCAGTTTCCGACCGGGAGGGTACACTGAAGCTTTCTTT. As protein: CASSFRPGGYTEAFF.